This T cell receptor beta chain is from a study of quantifying T cell responses using KT2 cells. Study details: RNA was reverse transcribed with TCR alpha and beta constant-region primers. The second PCR ran as a qPCR until a predetermined fluorescence threshold was reached.

The cDNA 3' end received a ligated oligonucleotide with a UMI. The first PCR ran 3 to 5 cycles with an equimolar RC1.1 and RC1.2 beta primer mix. One entry per CDR3 protein, called by TCRdb with MiXCR from the UMI-ligation and nested PCR reads. The sample records about 41,000 distinct CDR3 sequences, about a sixth being singletons. There are a few counts of this clonotype. Unfractionated PBMC were spiked with known numbers of KT2 clone cells. A range of KT2-to-PBMC ratios was made using fixed PBMC numbers. The CDR3 spans 17 residues. V gave up 6 bases and J gave up 0 bases; unmatched junction bases: 10.

The TCR sequence derives from a human donor. Sequencing was carried out using PBMCs spiked with cells of the T cell clone KT2. The gene calls are TRBV12-3 or TRBV12-4 and TRBJ1-5, with TRBD1 matching 8 bases. The CDR3 reads CASRHGQGGYSNQPQHF. The CDR3, as DNA: TGTGCCAGCAGACATGGACAGGGAGGATATAGCAATCAGCCCCAGCATTTT.